This TCR beta chain appears in the sequencing data of a study of beta chain features in type 1 diabetes. Study-level results: Moderate but significant shortening of TCRB CDR3s was recorded in all four CD4+ subsets from Type 1 diabetes patients.

Note on this clone: The antigen remains unidentified.

J gave up 5 bases and V 4 bases, and 4 bases lay outside the gene matches. Germline values: CDR1 SGDLS, CDR2 YYNGEE. The CDR3 sequence is 15 residues long. The authors reverse transcribed all of the isolated RNA, so sequencing captured expressed TCRB transcripts. The repertoire was sequenced with immunoSEQ multiplex PCR; TCRdb's copy has only in-frame clones and lacks some. The sample has just over 600,000 clones, roughly a sixth seen once; the top ten hold about 0.086%. Heparinised blood was drawn once per donor, averaging around 120 mL. The sequence was obtained from a man younger than 35 in good health. Sequencing was done on a sample of naive CD4+ T cells from blood. The chain recombines TRBV9 with TRBJ2-1, with 12 positions matching TRBD2. This CDR3 is CASSRGLAGNNEQFF. In DNA form, the CDR3 reads TGTGCCAGCAGCCGAGGACTAGCGGGGAACAATGAGCAGTTCTTC.